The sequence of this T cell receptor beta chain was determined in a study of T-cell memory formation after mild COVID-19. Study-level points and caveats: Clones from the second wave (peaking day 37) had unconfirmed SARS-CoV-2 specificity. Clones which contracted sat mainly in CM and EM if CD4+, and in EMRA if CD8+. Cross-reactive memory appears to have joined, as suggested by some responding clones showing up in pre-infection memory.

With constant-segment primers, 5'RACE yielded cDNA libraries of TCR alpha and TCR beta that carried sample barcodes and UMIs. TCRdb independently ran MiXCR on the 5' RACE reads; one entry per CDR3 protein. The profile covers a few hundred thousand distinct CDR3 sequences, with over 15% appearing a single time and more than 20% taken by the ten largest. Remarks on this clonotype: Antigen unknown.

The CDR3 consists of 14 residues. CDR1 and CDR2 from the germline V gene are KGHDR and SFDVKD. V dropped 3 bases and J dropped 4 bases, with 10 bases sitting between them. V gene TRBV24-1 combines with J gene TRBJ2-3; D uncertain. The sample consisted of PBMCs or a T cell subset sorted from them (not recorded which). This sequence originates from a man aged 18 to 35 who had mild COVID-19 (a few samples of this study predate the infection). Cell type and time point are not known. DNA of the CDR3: TGTGCCACCAGTGATCGCCGACTGTCAGATACGCAGTATTTT. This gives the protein CATSDRRLSDTQYF.